This T cell receptor (beta chain) was captured by sequencing in a study of cytomegalovirus exposure and HLA in healthy donors (dated by TCRdb to about 2017). With respect to the entire study: In an earlier analysis of 587 of the donors, less than 350 Gb of sequence data and 120 million or so unique TCR beta sequences from roughly 180 million T cells were reported. Roughly 300 gigabases of sequencing data and 70 million to 95 million unique TCR sequences made up an early release that covered several hundred HLA-typed donors. A later genetic analysis took genome-wide SNP genotypes for about 55% of the roughly 700 donors and used that subset as a discovery cohort. An earlier analysis of 587 of the donors used high-throughput TCR beta sequencing to judge whether each TCR beta V gene segment behaved as functional or pseudogenic. The study aimed to test whether cataloging public T cell receptors could reveal signatures of past pathogen exposure. Donor age, sex, ethnicity and CMV serostatus were compiled alongside the repertoire data. Among some 400 genotyped donors of the cohort, an average of around 240,000 unique TCR beta nucleotide sequences were sequenced per donor, around 20% of them non-productive. Every discovery cohort repertoire had been produced on one sequencing platform. Because of strong linkage in the cohort, roughly five DR-DQ haplotypes were treated as single units for association and clustering. In addition to the first cohort of roughly 670 subjects, a separate validation cohort of under 150 different subjects was used. Among the roughly 400 genotyped donors, approximately 77% belonged to the genetic ancestry cluster associated with self-reported Caucasian donors. The study combined high-throughput TCR immunosequencing, statistical association of individual TCRs with disease status, and machine learning to predict cytomegalovirus infection status. The study used immunosequencing to profile the T cell repertoires of some 600 subjects and linked those repertoires to cytomegalovirus serostatus. HLA typing included class I and class II loci at four-digit resolution. To study patterns of TCR occurrence, a later analysis re-analyzed previously published TCR beta repertoires from 600 to 750 donors and added high-resolution HLA genotyping. Typing coverage differed by locus: A, B, C, DRB1 and DQB1 were typed in about 629-630 donors, DQA1 in around 500, DPA1 in 606, and DPB1 in just under 490. Rather than using new phenotypic data, the later analysis identified candidate immune exposures from TCR beta sequences and from how often those sequences occurred across donors. What the authors observed across the whole study: A further reported finding was that TCR beta sequences accurately predicted the HLA-A and HLA-B alleles for most subjects in the first cohort. A later analysis found that most CMV-associated TCR beta chains appeared HLA-restricted, with HLA associations seemingly driven largely by CMV exposure. The classifier was reported to diagnose cytomegalovirus status with high specificity and sensitivity in both the original and validation cohorts. HLA typing was unavailable for some donors at each locus, so association tests used only the typed subset. A cluster of highly shared sequence variants was judged likely to represent a technical artifact of the sequencing pipeline. A later analysis found that HLA-associated TCR beta chains were more clonally expanded and had lower generation probabilities than equally common non-associated chains. In vitro tests confirmed that a few of the cytomegalovirus-associated TCR beta chains recognize cytomegalovirus antigens. A later genetic analysis reported fewer N-insertions in productive TCRs among donors in an Asian-associated ancestry cluster than the roughly 620-donor mean. Correlated functional status among segregating V segments might be attributable to linkage disequilibrium, but an unknown experimental factor could not be ruled out. Because the 87-base-pair reads could not distinguish some IMGT-functional V segments, including TRBV6-2 and TRBV6-3, those segments were excluded. In a later genetic analysis, a missense DCLRE1C variant was associated with V-gene and J-gene trimming of TCR beta chains, and the association was replicated in an independent cohort. When HLA alleles, especially DR and DQ, strongly co-occurred, attributing TCR associations to individual alleles was difficult. The only immune exposure information available for the cohort was CMV serostatus. Roughly uniform sequencing depth across donors was assumed in presence/absence analyses, although this assumption may not hold. According to a later analysis, parvovirus B19, influenza, CMV and Epstein-Barr virus appeared linked to several top co-occurrence clusters. In an earlier analysis of around 600 of the donors, most TCR beta V segments were observed in productive rearrangements about 87% or about 30% of the time, broadly matching IMGT annotations. A total of 164 TCR beta chains were listed by the study as associated with cytomegalovirus. In this cohort, only TCR beta chains were sequenced, and detectable features were limited by the absence of alpha or paired-chain data. According to a later analysis, TCR association rates differed among HLA loci, with DRB1 alleles showing the most associated TCRs and HLA-C alleles showing the fewest. A later analysis associated about 17,000 TCR beta sequences with specific HLA alleles at a false discovery rate of 0.05. About 15 rarely observed V segments, including chromosome 9 orphons, were excluded from the earlier analysis of almost 600 of the donors because counts were too low. According to the authors, the approach could potentially be generalized to other disease states and immunological phenotypes. Across donors, most TCR sequences were observed very rarely, whereas some public TCRs were present in many individuals.

The cohort comprised around 700 healthy bone marrow donors. At the time of sampling, all cohort members were nominally healthy, though unrecorded immune exposures were likely present. The donor was CMV seronegative and was included in the group of 352 seronegative cohort members. Every donor gave a peripheral blood sample, and the peripheral blood mononuclear cells from that sample were used for TCR beta sequencing. The Qiagen DNeasy Blood Extraction Kit was used to extract genomic DNA from the blood cell samples. The germline V end is reduced by 2 bases and the J end by 5 bases; junction bases left unmatched: 6. Including cysteine and phenylalanine, the CDR3 has 15 amino acids. The entry retains the CDR3 DNA only, 45 bases that are in frame from base 1. CDR1 WSHSY and CDR2 SAAADI are derived from the germline V gene. Comment on this clone: No cognate antigen has been identified for it. No base-level quality is on record; no much larger clone is a single base apart.

Library method: the immunoSEQ multiplex PCR assay. For the multiplex PCR, a mixture combining 60 forward primers for TCR Vbeta segments and 13 reverse primers for TCR Jbeta segments was used. The CDR3 region of rearranged TCR beta genes was amplified from genomic DNA by a multiplex PCR assay. Amplified TCR beta libraries were sequenced as 87-base-pair reads on the Illumina HiSeq System. As for how the authors treated the data: In a later analysis, around 80 million unique TCR beta chains were counted across the approximately 670 repertoires, and around 10 million of these chains were shared by at least two donors. Raw reads were error-corrected and collapsed into unique sequences with a nearest-neighbor algorithm that merged closely related sequences to remove PCR and sequencing errors. V, D and J gene segments were assigned by aligning CDR3 sequences to IMGT reference sequences. Each retained sequence needed at least a six-nucleotide match to both a V gene segment and a J gene segment. Rearrangements were classified as productive when the CDR3 lacked stop codons and remained in frame with V and J, and all other rearrangements were classified as non-productive. Following IMGT convention, CDR3 was defined as the stretch from the second conserved V-encoded cysteine up to the conserved J-encoded phenylalanine. The earlier analysis of about 620 of the donors excluded sequences that lacked an unambiguous match to a single V gene segment. An earlier analysis of almost 600 of the donors classified V segments as functional when productive rearrangements were above 56.7% and as segregating when the standard deviation between donors was above 5%. A statistical classification framework was built for diagnosing cytomegalovirus status from the catalog of TCR beta chain sequences. In a later analysis, V and J genes were assigned by comparing TCR nucleotide sequences against IMGT/GENE-DB human TR gene sequences. A later analysis assigned CDR3 sequences and most-parsimonious VDJ recombination scenarios with the TCRdist pipeline. A later analysis defined each TCR beta chain by its CDR3 amino acid sequence plus V-gene family, and excluded reads lacking a unique V-gene family. A later analysis removed 500 to 650 highly shared, low-generation-probability nucleotide sequences to deal with suspected cross-contamination and a sequencing artifact. For each public chain, a later analysis derived a clonal expansion index from normalized ranks of inferred template counts within each repertoire. In a later analysis, generation probabilities were computed with a VDJ recombination model fitted to out-of-frame rearrangements, and the resulting probabilities were checked against IGoR. In a later analysis, hypergeometric tests were used to score TCR-TCR, TCR-HLA and TCR-CMV co-occurrence, with a repertoire-size bias correction applied to TCR pairs. False discovery rates were estimated in a later analysis by permuting HLA or CMV assignments 20 times. In a later analysis, co-occurring TCRs were grouped with DBSCAN, and TCRdist sequence similarity was added when clustering was performed within HLA-allele-positive subsets. Co-occurrence clustering excluded repertoires with fewer than 30,000 or more than 120,000 public chains, plus five with anomalous nucleotide sharing. The immuneACCESS repertoire file appears here via TCRdb, limited to in-frame rearrangements. These files lack a portion of the clones; in checked studies, under half of the deficit traces to unresolved V genes, and the cause of the others is not known. The V and J calls and clone size come from that table; D and trimming were worked out from the DNA. This sample comprises 80,000 to 100,000 clones, over 65% of them detected only once. The ten most abundant clones make up roughly 3% of the sample.

Rearrangement joined TRBV10-2 to TRBJ1-3; TRBD1 matches 7 bases in the middle. The TCR originated in a man aged 40-55 years in good health and CMV-seronegative. The sample comprised PBMCs. The encoded CDR3 is CASSEDRVRRNTIYF. The DNA is as follows: TGCGCCAGCAGTGAGGACAGGGTGAGAAGAAACACCATATATTTT.